This T cell receptor (beta chain) emerged from a study of T cell clonality in common variable immunodeficiency. Sequencing input was equivalent genomic DNA from CVID and controls. Data came from immunoSEQ multiplex PCR; TCRdb stores just in-frame clones and leaves some out. The specimen gives some 64,000 clones without singletons; the ten biggest hold 1.5% to 2%. This clone was observed at least ten times. Its matching antigen is unknown. From the germline J gene comes the end of the CDR3, since the read stops 3 residues before it. The V and J ends lost 1 base and 0 bases respectively, with 12 bases between them. The CDR3 extends over 15 amino acids. Germline V lookup: CDR1 DFQATT, CDR2 SNEGSKA (reference sequence). Whole-study findings and limits: Compared with healthy controls, CVID subjects showed increased TCRbeta clonality, mostly in about a third. Fewer TCRbeta clones were shared among CVID subjects than controls. Patient heterogeneity in the CVID cohort limited correlations between repertoire features and clinical complications.

The sequencing sample was made of peripheral blood mononuclear cells. The chain couples TRBV20-1 to TRBJ1-2, with D tentatively TRBD1 (6 bases). The sequence was collected from a person between 18 and 69 years old in good health. The CDR3 sequence: CSARVPGTTNYGYTF. Incomplete CDR3 DNA: TGCAGTGCTAGAGTCCCCGGGACAACTAACTATGGC.